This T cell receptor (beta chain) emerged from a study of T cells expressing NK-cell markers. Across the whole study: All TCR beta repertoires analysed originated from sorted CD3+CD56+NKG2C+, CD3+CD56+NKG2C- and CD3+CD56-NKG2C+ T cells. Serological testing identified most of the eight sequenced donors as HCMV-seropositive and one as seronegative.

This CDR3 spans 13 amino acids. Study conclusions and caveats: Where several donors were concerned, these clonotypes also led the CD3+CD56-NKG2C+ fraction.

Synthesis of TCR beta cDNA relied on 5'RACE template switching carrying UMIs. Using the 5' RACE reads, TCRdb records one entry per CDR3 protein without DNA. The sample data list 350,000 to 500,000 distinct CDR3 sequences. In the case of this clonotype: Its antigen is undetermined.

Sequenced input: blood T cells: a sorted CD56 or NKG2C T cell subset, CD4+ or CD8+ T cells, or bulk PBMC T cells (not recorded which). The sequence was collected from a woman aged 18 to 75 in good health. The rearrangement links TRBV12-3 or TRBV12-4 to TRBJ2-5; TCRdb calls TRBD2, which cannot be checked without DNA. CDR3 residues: CASSGTSLETQYF.